The 17 T cell receptor beta chains below were found in one sample sequenced in a study of beta chain features in type 1 diabetes. Every isolated RNA sample was fully reverse transcribed, so sequencing captured expressed TCRB transcripts. Data came from immunoSEQ multiplex PCR; TCRdb stores just in-frame clones and leaves some out. This sample carries a few hundred thousand clones, about 15% of them seen once, and the ten largest clones take 0.019%. Specimen: naive CD4+ T cells from blood. The source is a woman in her late teens or twenties in good health.

This clone was observed a handful of times. The CDR3 protein is CASSQSPWGQNTEAFF. CDR3 nucleotide sequence: TGCGCCAGCAGCCAATCCCCGTGGGGACAGAACACTGAAGCTTTCTTT. The chain recombines TRBV4-1 with TRBJ1-1, with D perhaps matching TRBD1 (6 bases). Trimming took 2 bases from V and 1 from J, leaving 14 bases between them. Germline CDR1 reads MGHRA; CDR2 reads YSYEKL. The CDR3 loop spans 16 amino acids.

This clone was observed a few times. The chain has TRBV19 and TRBJ1-2; D remains ambiguous. This CDR3 has 13 amino acids. The V gene lost 5 bases and the J gene lost 6 bases, with 13 bases spanning the gap. CDR1 LNHDA and CDR2 SQIVND come from the germline V gene (reference sequence). CDR3 DNA sequence: TGTGCCAGTAGTCAATCTGGGCGACATGGCTACACCTTC. It specifies CASSQSGRHGYTF.

The rearrangement links TRBV18 to TRBJ2-7; no definite D call. Germline V lookup: CDR1 KGHSH, CDR2 LQKENI. The V end was cut by 0 bases, the J end by 2 bases, with 8 bases between. The CDR3 extends over 14 amino acids. CDR3 coding DNA: TGTGCCAGCTCACCACCAGGAGCCGCCTACGAGCAGTACTTC. It specifies CASSPPGAAYEQYF.

The table lists this clone with a few counts. V and J are TRBV6-6 and TRBJ2-1; 7 bases are a match to TRBD1. The J segment lost 4 bases and the V segment lost 6 bases, leaving 9 bases of the junction unmatched. The V gene's germline CDR1 is MNHNY and CDR2 SVGAGI (reference sequence). CDR3 size: 15 residues. Here the CDR3 DNA reads TGTGCCAGCAGGGACAGGAGACTATTGTACAATGAGCAGTTCTTC. Translating it yields CASRDRRLLYNEQFF.

V gene TRBV28 combines with J gene TRBJ2-1; D gene unclear. Per the germline V gene, CDR1 is MDHEN and CDR2 is SYDVKM. The CDR3 runs to 15 residues. The V and J ends lost 3 bases and 3 bases respectively, with 12 bases between them. The CDR3 loop reads CASSLSISLYNEQFF. Written as DNA, the CDR3 is TGTGCCAGCAGTTTGAGTATTTCCCTCTACAATGAGCAGTTCTTC.

The rearrangement links TRBV27 to TRBJ2-1, with 9 bases identical to TRBD1. Germline V gives CDR1 MNHEY, CDR2 SMNVEV (reference sequence). The junction had 7 bases not matched to a gene; V was cut back by 6 bases and J by 4 bases. The CDR3 spans 15 residues. CDR3 loop: CASRGGQGIYNEQFF. CDR3 nucleotide sequence: TGTGCCAGCAGGGGAGGACAGGGGATATACAATGAGCAGTTCTTC.

This clone was observed a few times. The CDR3 region is CATSNRAGEPYEQYF. The CDR3 DNA is TGTGCCACCAGCAACCGAGCGGGAGAACCTTACGAGCAGTACTTC. The chain has TRBV15 and TRBJ2-7; 8 bases map to TRBD2. Trimming took 4 bases from V and 4 from J; bases not matched to a gene: 9. The CDR3 is 15 amino acids. CDR1 and CDR2 from the germline V gene are LNHNV and YYDKDF (reference sequence).

The CDR3 sequence is CAWSLRDRDEQYF. In DNA, the CDR3 is TGTGCCTGGAGCCTCCGGGACAGGGACGAGCAGTACTTC. The chain combines TRBV30 with TRBJ2-7, with 9 bases matching TRBD1. Looked up from germline, CDR1 is GTSNPN and CDR2 is SVGIG (reference sequence). V shed 3 bases and J 5 bases; nucleotides not matched to a gene: 5. This CDR3 has 13 residues.

CDR3 amino acids: CAWSPGLAGSETQYF. The DNA of the CDR3 is TGTGCCTGGAGCCCGGGACTAGCGGGATCTGAGACCCAGTACTTC. The chain links TRBV30 to TRBJ2-5; 13 bases agree with TRBD2. This CDR3 has 15 residues. The germline V gene has CDR1 GTSNPN and CDR2 SVGIG (reference sequence). V lost 3 bases, J lost 5 bases, and 6 bases stayed unmatched.

This chain joins TRBV25-1 and TRBJ1-5, with D tentatively TRBD1 (6 bases). V was trimmed by 6 bases and J by 8 bases, leaving 17 bases between them. The CDR3 has 14 amino acids. Germline V gene lookup returns CDR1 MGHDK and CDR2 SYGVNS. CDR3: CASSGPTGFEPQHF. The CDR3 DNA follows: TGTGCCAGCAGCGGCCCGACAGGTTTTGAGCCCCAGCATTTT.

V is TRBV5-1 and J is TRBJ2-7, with 10 positions matching TRBD2. CDR3 size: 15 residues. The V segment lost 0 bases and the J segment 3 bases; nucleotides outside the gene matches: 3. CDR1 and CDR2 from the germline V gene are SGHRS and YFSETQ. The CDR3 region is CASSLVTSGIYEQYF. The DNA of the CDR3 is TGCGCCAGCAGCTTGGTAACTAGCGGGATCTACGAGCAGTACTTC.

CDR3 residues: CAWMREDRSYF. CDR3 nucleotide sequence: TGTGCCTGGATGAGAGAAGACAGGTCGTACTTC. The chain links TRBV30 to TRBJ2-7, with D tentatively TRBD1 (6 bases). Looked up from germline, CDR1 is GTSNPN and CDR2 is SVGIG (reference sequence). Trimming cost V 4 bases and J 12 bases, with 16 bases left between them. This CDR3 has 11 residues.

The chain employs TRBV2 and TRBJ1-2; D is possibly TRBD1 (6 bases). The ends were cut back, 6 bases at V and 2 bases at J, with 19 bases in the middle. Germline assignment: CDR1 SNHLY and CDR2 FYNNEI. The CDR3 length is 16 residues. As DNA, the CDR3 is TGTGCCAGCAGGAACCCGACAGGAGGACAGAACTATGGCTACACCTTC. It is translated as CASRNPTGGQNYGYTF.

This clone came up a few times. The J gene is TRBJ2-7, the V gene TRBV7-2; 13 bases fit TRBD2. V shed 4 bases, J shed 5 bases, and the junction held 8 bases outside the gene matches. The germline CDR1 and CDR2 sequences are SGHTA and FQGNSA. The CDR3 length is 16 residues. CDR3 nucleotide sequence: TGTGCCAGCAGCTCGACCGGGACTAGCGGGACCCACGAGCAGTACTTC. It codes for CASSSTGTSGTHEQYF.

This clone was seen a few times. The gene calls are TRBV7-2 and TRBJ2-7, with D tentatively TRBD1 (5 bases). CDR1 and CDR2 from the germline V gene are SGHTA and FQGNSA. The CDR3 totals 15 residues. Trimming left V 6 bases short and J 5 bases short, with 20 bases between. This chain's CDR3 is CASRRGQGIRDEQYF. CDR3 in DNA: TGTGCCAGCAGACGTGGTCAGGGTATTAGGGACGAGCAGTACTTC.

This clone has a handful of counts. The chain combines TRBV5-6 with TRBJ1-2; unclear D gene. The ends were cut back, 0 bases at V and 2 bases at J, with 11 bases in the middle. The CDR3 runs 15 residues. The germline V gene has CDR1 SGHDT and CDR2 YYEEEE. CDR3 sequence reads: CASSLGVEPNYGYTF. The CDR3, as DNA: TGTGCCAGCAGCTTGGGCGTTGAACCAAACTATGGCTACACCTTC.

This clone has just a few counts. This chain uses TRBV29-1 with TRBJ2-2; maybe TRBD2 (5 bases). Germline V CDR1 and CDR2: SQVTM, ANQGSEA. This CDR3 is built from 15 residues. V gave up 7 bases and J gave up 0 bases, with 15 bases separating them. CDR3 DNA sequence: TGCAGCGGTAAACTAGTGGCGGCGAACACCGGGGAGCTGTTTTTT. Amino acid sequence: CSGKLVAANTGELFF.